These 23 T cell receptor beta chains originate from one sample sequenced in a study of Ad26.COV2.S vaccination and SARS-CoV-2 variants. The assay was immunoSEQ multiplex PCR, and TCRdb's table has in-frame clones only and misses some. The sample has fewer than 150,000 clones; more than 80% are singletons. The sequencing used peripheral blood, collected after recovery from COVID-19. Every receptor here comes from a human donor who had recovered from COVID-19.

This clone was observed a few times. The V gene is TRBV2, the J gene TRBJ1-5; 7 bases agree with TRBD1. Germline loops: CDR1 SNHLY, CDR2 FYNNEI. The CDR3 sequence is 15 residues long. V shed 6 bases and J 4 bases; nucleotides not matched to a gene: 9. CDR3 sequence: CASRRQGVENQPQHF. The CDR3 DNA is TGTGCCAGCAGAAGACAGGGTGTGGAGAATCAGCCCCAGCATTTT.

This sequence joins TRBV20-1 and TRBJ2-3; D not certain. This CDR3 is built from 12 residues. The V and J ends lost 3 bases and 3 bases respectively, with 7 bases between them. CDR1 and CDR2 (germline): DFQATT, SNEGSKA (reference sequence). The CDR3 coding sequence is TGCAGTGCTAGTGCCCGGACAGATACGCAGTATTTT. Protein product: CSASARTDTQYF.

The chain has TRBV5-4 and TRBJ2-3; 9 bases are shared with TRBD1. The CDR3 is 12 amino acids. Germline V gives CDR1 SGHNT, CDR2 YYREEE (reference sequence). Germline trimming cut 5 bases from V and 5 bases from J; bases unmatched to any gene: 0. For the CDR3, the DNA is TGTGCCAGCAGGACAGGGGGAGATACGCAGTATTTT. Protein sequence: CASRTGGDTQYF.

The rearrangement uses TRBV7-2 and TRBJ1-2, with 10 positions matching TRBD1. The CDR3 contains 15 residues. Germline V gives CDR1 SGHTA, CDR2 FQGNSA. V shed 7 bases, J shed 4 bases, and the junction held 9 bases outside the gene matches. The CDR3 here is CASNILGTGAYGYTF. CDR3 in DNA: TGTGCCAGCAACATCTTAGGGACAGGGGCCTATGGCTACACCTTC.

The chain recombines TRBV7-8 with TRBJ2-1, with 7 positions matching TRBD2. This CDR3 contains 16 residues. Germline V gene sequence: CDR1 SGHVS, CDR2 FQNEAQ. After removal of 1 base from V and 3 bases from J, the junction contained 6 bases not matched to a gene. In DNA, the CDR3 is TGTGCCAGCAGCTTAGTTCCGGTAGCGGGCTACAATGAGCAGTTCTTC. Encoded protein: CASSLVPVAGYNEQFF.

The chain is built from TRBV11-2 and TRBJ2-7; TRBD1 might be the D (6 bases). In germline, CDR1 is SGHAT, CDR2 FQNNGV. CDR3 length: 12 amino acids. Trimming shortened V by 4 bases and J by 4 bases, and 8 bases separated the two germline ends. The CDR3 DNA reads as TGTGCCAGCAGCTCGGACAGATACGAGCAGTACTTC. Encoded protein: CASSSDRYEQYF.

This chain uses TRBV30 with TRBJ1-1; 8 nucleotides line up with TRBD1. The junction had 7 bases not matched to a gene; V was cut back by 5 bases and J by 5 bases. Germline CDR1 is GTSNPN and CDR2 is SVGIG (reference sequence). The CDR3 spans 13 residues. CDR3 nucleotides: TGTGCCTGGTCGACAGGGGAGGGGACTGAAGCTTTCTTT. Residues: CAWSTGEGTEAFF.

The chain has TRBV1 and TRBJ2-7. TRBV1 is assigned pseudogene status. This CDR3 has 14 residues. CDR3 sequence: CTSSQEGEDYEQYF. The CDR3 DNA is TGCACCAGCAGCCAAGAGGGGGAAGACTACGAGCAGTACTTC.

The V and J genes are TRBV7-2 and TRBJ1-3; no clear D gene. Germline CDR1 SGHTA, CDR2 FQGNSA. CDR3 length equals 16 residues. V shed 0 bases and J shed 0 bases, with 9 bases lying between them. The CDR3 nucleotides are TGTGCCAGCAGCTTAGCCCCAACAGTCTCTGGAAACACCATATATTTT. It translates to CASSLAPTVSGNTIYF.

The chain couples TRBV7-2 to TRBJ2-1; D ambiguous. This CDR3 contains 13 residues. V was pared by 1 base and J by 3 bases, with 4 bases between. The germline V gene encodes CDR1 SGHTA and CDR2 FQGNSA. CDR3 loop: CASSLVYYNEQFF. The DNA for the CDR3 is TGTGCCAGCAGCTTAGTTTACTACAATGAGCAGTTCTTC.

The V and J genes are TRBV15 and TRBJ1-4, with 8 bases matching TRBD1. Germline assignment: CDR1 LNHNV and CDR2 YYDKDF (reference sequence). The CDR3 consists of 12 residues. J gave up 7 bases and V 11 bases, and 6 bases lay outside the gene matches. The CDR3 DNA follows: TGTGCCTCCCAAGGACAGGGTGAAAAACTGTTTTTT. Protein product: CASQGQGEKLFF.

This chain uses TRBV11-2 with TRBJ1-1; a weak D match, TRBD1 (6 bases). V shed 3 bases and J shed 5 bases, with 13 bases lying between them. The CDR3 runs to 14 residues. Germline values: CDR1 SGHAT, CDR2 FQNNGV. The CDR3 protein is CASSFQGLGTEAFF. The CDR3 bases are TGTGCCAGCAGCTTCCAGGGGCTGGGTACTGAAGCTTTCTTT.

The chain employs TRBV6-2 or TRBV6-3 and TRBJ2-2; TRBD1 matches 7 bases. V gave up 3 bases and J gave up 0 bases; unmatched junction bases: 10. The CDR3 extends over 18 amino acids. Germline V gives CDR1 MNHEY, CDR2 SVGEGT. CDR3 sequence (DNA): TGTGCCAGCAGTTATTTCGTCGGGACAGAGACGAACACCGGGGAGCTGTTTTTT. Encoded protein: CASSYFVGTETNTGELFF.

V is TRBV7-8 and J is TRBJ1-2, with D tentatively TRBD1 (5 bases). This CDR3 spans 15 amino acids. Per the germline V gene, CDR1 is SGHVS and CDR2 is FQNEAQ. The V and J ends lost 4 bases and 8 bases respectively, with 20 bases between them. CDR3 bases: TGTGCCAGCAGCTCTCCGGGACGGTGGATGGACGGCTACACCTTC. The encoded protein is CASSSPGRWMDGYTF.

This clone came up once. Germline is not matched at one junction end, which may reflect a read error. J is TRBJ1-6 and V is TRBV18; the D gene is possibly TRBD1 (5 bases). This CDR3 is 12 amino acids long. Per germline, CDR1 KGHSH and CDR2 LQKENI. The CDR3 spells CASSASRDRLSW. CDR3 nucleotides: TGTGCCAGCTCAGCTTCCCGAGACAGACTCTCTTGG. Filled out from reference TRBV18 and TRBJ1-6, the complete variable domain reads NAGVMQNPRHLVRRRGQEARLRCSPMKGHSHVYWYRQLPEEGLKFMVYLQKENIIDESGMPKERFSAEFPKEGPSILRIQQVVRGDSAAYFCASSASRDRLSWGNGTRLTVT.

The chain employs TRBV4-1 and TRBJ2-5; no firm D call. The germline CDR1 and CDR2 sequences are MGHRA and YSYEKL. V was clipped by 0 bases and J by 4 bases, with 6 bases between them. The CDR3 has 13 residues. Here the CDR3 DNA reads TGCGCCAGCAGCCAAGATCTTCGAGAGACCCAGTACTTC. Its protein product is CASSQDLRETQYF.

The CDR3 DNA reads TGTGCCTGGAGCTTTACACGAGGGTCGGGCGGCTACACCTTC. This gives the protein CAWSFTRGSGGYTF. V gene TRBV30 combines with J gene TRBJ1-2; D call uncertain. The germline CDR1 and CDR2 sequences are GTSNPN and SVGIG (reference sequence). Trimming pared 3 bases from V and 8 bases from J, leaving 19 bases between. The CDR3 contains 14 residues.

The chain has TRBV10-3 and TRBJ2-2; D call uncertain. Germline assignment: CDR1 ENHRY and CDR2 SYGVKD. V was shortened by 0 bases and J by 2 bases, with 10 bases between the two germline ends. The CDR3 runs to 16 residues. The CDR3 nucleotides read TGTGCCATCAGTGAGTCGAAGGAAACCAACACCGGGGAGCTGTTTTTT. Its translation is CAISESKETNTGELFF.

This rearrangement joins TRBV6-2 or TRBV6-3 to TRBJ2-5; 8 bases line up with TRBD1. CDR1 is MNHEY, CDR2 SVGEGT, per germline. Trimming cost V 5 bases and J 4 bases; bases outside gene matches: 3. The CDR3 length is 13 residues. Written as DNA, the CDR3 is TGTGCCAGCAGTAACACAGGGGGAGAGACCCAGTACTTC. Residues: CASSNTGGETQYF.

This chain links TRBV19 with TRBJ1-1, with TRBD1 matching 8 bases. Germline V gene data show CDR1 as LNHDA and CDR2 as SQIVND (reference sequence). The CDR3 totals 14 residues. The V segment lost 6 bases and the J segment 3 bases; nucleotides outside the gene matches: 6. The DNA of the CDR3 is TGTGCCAGTAGACGACAGGGGACGGACACTGAAGCTTTCTTT. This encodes CASRRQGTDTEAFF.

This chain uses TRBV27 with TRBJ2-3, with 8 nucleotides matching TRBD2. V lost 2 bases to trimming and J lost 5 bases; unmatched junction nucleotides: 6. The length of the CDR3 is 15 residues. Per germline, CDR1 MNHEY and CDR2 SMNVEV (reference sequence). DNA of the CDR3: TGTGCCAGCAGTTTAGCAGCGGGGGCGGAAGATACGCAGTATTTT. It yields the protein CASSLAAGAEDTQYF.

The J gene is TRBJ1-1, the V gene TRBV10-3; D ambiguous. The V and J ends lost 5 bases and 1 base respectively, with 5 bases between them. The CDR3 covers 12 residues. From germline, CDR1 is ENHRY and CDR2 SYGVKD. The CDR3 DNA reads TGTGCCATCAGTCCAGCGAACACTGAAGCTTTCTTT. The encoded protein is CAISPANTEAFF.

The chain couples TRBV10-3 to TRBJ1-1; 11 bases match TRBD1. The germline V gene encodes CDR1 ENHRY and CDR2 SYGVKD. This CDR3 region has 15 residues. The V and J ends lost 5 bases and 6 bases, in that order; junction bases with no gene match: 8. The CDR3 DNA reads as TGTGCCATCAGTCCCGGGACAGGGGGGGTCGCTGAAGCTTTCTTT. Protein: CAISPGTGGVAEAFF.